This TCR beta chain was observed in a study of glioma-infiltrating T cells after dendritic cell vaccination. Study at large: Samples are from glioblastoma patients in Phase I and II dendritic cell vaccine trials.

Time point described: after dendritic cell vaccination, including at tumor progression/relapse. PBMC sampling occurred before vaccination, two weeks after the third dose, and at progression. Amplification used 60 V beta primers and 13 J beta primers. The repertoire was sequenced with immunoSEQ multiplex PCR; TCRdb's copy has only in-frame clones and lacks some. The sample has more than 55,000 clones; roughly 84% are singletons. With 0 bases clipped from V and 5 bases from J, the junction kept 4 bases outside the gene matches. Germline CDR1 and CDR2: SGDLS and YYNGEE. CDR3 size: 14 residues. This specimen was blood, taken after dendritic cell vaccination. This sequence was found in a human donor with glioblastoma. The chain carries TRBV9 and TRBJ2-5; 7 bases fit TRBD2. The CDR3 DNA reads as TGTGCCAGCAGCGTAGTGGGAGGGGACGAGACCCAGTACTTC. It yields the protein CASSVVGGDETQYF.